This T cell receptor (beta chain) came from a study of T cell changes during pregnancy in multiple sclerosis. V shed 5 bases, J shed 0 bases, and the junction held 5 bases outside the gene matches. This CDR3 contains 16 residues. The germline CDR1 and CDR2 sequences are SEHNR and FQNEAQ (reference sequence). Data came from immunoSEQ multiplex PCR; TCRdb stores just in-frame clones and leaves some out. The sample lists about 48,000 clones, roughly 85% occurring once. The V call is TRBV7-9, the J call TRBJ2-3; 10 nucleotides agree with TRBD2. This clonotype was sampled from a female donor with multiple sclerosis, enrolled in a pregnancy study. The sample consisted of CD4+ T cells from peripheral blood mononuclear cells, taken in the second trimester of pregnancy. The CDR3 region has the DNA TGTGCCAGCAGCCCGGGACTAGCGCCTAGCACAGATACGCAGTATTTT. Encoded protein: CASSPGLAPSTDTQYF.